This TCR beta chain appears in the sequencing data of a study of identical twins (dated by TCRdb to the mid-2010s). Regarding the research as a whole: To test whether fetal clonotypes persist, this study deep-sequenced TCR alpha and beta repertoires from monozygotic twins, from unrelated adults of various ages, and from cord blood. Replicate twin experiments were performed at different times using different library preparation protocols to rule out contamination. Study-wide findings and limitations: Compared with coincidental sharing between unrelated individuals, out-of-frame TCR alpha sequences shared between twins had an excess of sequences with low generation probability. Invariant T cells such as MAIT and iNKT could partly confound zero-insertion analyses, though diverse VJ usage argued against this for most clonotypes. Fewer insertions were carried by abundant cord blood beta clonotypes; a weaker similar trend was observed in young adult naive repertoires, while no such trend was observed in memory repertoires. Conclusions relied on cross-sectional statistical analysis, since the same donors could not be followed over many years. In monozygotic twins, out-of-frame TCR alpha sharing was systematically underestimated by recombination models, although the models agreed with sharing between unrelated individuals. The excess sharing between twins in beta out-of-frame sequences was weaker because fewer shared sequences reduced the signal-to-noise ratio.

From the cysteine up to the phenylalanine, the CDR3 has a length of 13 residues. Left in the record is the CDR3 DNA by itself, 39 bases read in frame from the first base. Trimming removed 6 bases from V and 3 bases from J, leaving 11 bases between the germline ends. CDR1 MDHEN and CDR2 SYDVKM are derived from the germline V gene. Library preparation was by 5' RACE. Sequencer: Illumina HiSeq 2000. Template switching added a universal primer binding site, and the final cDNA carried a unique molecular identifier that allowed TCR cDNA molecules to be counted accurately. First-strand cDNA for TCR alpha and beta chains was synthesized from specific primers in the conserved constant-segment region. To control for contamination, each cDNA library was double barcoded with a SMART-Mk sample barcode plus Illumina barcodes. TruSeq adapter sequences along with Illumina sample barcodes were introduced in two successive PCR steps. Sequencing of the TCR alpha and beta cDNA libraries was done on the Illumina HiSeq platform using custom primers. On the authors' methods: MiGEC processed the raw reads to extract unique molecular identifiers, while MiXCR was used to determine the CDR3 positions. For each individual, recombination models were inferred using an EM algorithm with the repgenHMM and IGoR tools. Shared clonotypes were analyzed with the tcR package in R, and sharing was normalized by the product of cloneset sizes. To study raw recombination free of thymic and clonal selection effects, out-of-frame nonproductive sequences were analyzed. TCRdb took the public reads, trimmed them with fastp at Q25, ran MiXCR for clone calling and kept in-frame beta chains. Duplicate CDR3 protein sequences are folded into a single record with the most common DNA and genes. TCRdb, not the authors, supplied the V and J calls. In all, the sample holds about 810,000 distinct CDR3 sequences, and 9% to 15% of those were seen once. The leading ten clones occupy 1.5% to 2% of the sample.

Every donor in the study was a healthy Caucasian. The twin cohort comprised three pairs of female monozygotic twins, all aged roughly 18 to 29 years. Peripheral blood mononuclear cells were the source from which RNA for the TCR libraries was isolated. With respect to this clonotype: The antigen it binds to is not known. No clone much larger than this one lies a single base away; base qualities are absent.

These sequences were also reported in another study, on yellow fever vaccine responses in identical twins. Reported in the second study: The authors reported that the T cell response to vaccination in identical twins appeared partly convergent and partly personalized. The study precisely tracked vaccine-responding T cell clones in identical twins.

This clonotype was sampled from a woman younger than 35 in good health. The material sequenced was PBMCs. Here the chain combines TRBV28 and TRBJ1-1, with an unclear D gene assignment. The base sequence is TGTGCCAGCAGAATAGGAAGGTACACTGAAGCTTTCTTT. Its coded protein is CASRIGRYTEAFF.